This is a list of T cell receptor beta chains from one sample in a study of blood T cells in healthy people across ages. A single record per CDR3 protein comes from TCRdb applying MiXCR to the 5' RACE reads. The sample includes some 1,500,000 distinct CDR3 sequences, roughly two fifths of them seen just once. The source material was blood. All receptors derive from a young woman in good health. CDR3s include the opening cysteine and the closing phenylalanine or tryptophan. A D gene is named only where the DNA matches it firmly. Clone size is shown for a subset of rows, as once, few, many or a class of expanded clone.

TRBJ1-2 TRBD1 TRBV12-3/TRBV12-4 . CASTPTGEFDYGYTF TGTGCCAGCACCCCAACAGGGGAATTTGACTATGGCTACACCTTC
TRBJ1-2 . TRBV25-1 few CASRMTGYGYTF TGTGCCAGCAGGATGACAGGTTACGGCTACACCTTC
TRBJ2-1 . TRBV27 few CASSYGGARKKQFF TGTGCCAGCAGTTATGGGGGGGCGCGTAAAAAGCAGTTCTTC
TRBJ2-7 . TRBV11-2 . CASSPSGTGLGQYF TGTGCCAGCAGCCCTAGCGGGACAGGGTTAGGGCAGTACTTC
TRBJ2-2 . TRBV2 . CASEYEKNTGELFF TGTGCCAGTGAATACGAAAAGAACACCGGGGAGCTGTTTTTT
TRBJ2-3 TRBD2 TRBV4-1 few CASSQGSTSAGTDTQYF TGCGCCAGCAGCCAAGGATCAACTAGCGCAGGCACAGATACGCAGTATTTT
TRBJ2-7 TRBD2 TRBV20-1 few CSAETSGADYEQYF TGCAGTGCTGAAACTAGCGGGGCCGACTACGAGCAGTACTTC
TRBJ2-3 . TRBV29-1 few CSVERVRPDTSTDTQYF TGCAGCGTTGAGAGGGTGCGACCTGACACTAGCACAGATACGCAGTATTTT
TRBJ2-4 . TRBV6-2/TRBV6-3 . CASSYSQTAKNIQYF TGTGCCAGCAGTTACTCGCAGACAGCCAAAAACATTCAGTACTTC
TRBJ2-5 TRBD2 TRBV29-1 . CSVPGRAGYNEQYF TGCAGCGTTCCCGGACGAGCGGGGTACAATGAGCAGTACTTC
TRBJ1-5 . TRBV20-1 . CSASAQAVNQPQHF TGCAGTGCTAGTGCCCAAGCGGTGAATCAGCCCCAGCATTTT
TRBJ1-2 TRBD1 TRBV6-2/TRBV6-3 . CASHRDSTNYGYTF TGTGCCAGTCATCGGGACAGTACTAACTATGGCTACACCTTC
TRBJ1-1 . TRBV29-1 . CSSSWTHPPDPEAFF TGCAGCTCATCTTGGACGCACCCTCCGGACCCTGAAGCTTTCTTT
TRBJ2-1 TRBD2 TRBV5-1 . CASSRLAAGNYNEQFF TGCGCCAGCAGCAGACTAGCGGCTGGAAACTACAATGAGCAGTTCTTC
TRBJ2-7 TRBD2 TRBV20-1 . CSASSGISSYEQYF TGCAGTGCGTCTAGCGGAATCAGCTCCTACGAGCAGTACTTC
TRBJ2-1 TRBD1 TRBV27 few CASSLRTGADNEQFF TGTGCCAGCAGTTTGAGGACAGGGGCCGACAATGAGCAGTTCTTC
TRBJ1-2 TRBD1 TRBV29-1 . CSVDLRGHGNYGYTF TGCAGCGTTGACCTAAGGGGGCACGGGAACTATGGCTACACCTTC
TRBJ1-1 . TRBV29-1 . CSVKWSGYGKAFF TGCAGCGTTAAATGGAGCGGTTACGGGAAAGCTTTCTTT
TRBJ1-1 . TRBV30 few CAWSRDGGRAFF TGTGCCTGGAGTAGGGACGGGGGACGGGCTTTCTTT
TRBJ1-4 TRBD1 TRBV4-3 . CASSQPTGTNF TGCGCCAGCAGCCAGCCGACAGGGACCAATTTT
TRBJ2-7 . TRBV20-1 . CSAPEDGRTYEQYF TGCAGTGCCCCCGAGGACGGAAGGACCTACGAGCAGTACTTC
TRBJ1-6 TRBD1 TRBV7-2 . CASSLLRTGAVNSPLHF TGTGCCAGCAGCTTGCTTCGGACAGGGGCGGTCAATTCACCCCTCCACTTT
TRBJ2-2 TRBD2 TRBV12-3/TRBV12-4 . CASSFFNRGLTSGDTGELFF TGTGCCAGCAGTTTTTTCAACAGGGGTTTGACTAGCGGGGACACCGGGGAGCTGTTTTTT
TRBJ1-1 TRBD1 TRBV5-1 . CASSYMTGMNTEAFF TGCGCCAGCAGTTACATGACAGGGATGAACACTGAAGCTTTCTTT
TRBJ1-5 . TRBV12-3/TRBV12-4 few CASTGLNQPQHF TGTGCCAGCACAGGCTTAAATCAGCCCCAGCATTTT
TRBJ2-5 TRBD2 TRBV4-3 once CASSQKIGKTSGRGNEQYF TGCGCCAGCAGCCAGAAGATCGGCAAGACTAGCGGGAGAGGCAATGAGCAGTACTTC
TRBJ2-7 TRBD1 TRBV28 . CASSLIGTGNHEQYF TGTGCCAGCAGTTTAATCGGGACAGGGAATCACGAGCAGTACTTC
TRBJ2-1 TRBD2 TRBV20-1 . CSADPLAGVGEQFF TGCAGTGCGGACCCATTAGCGGGGGTCGGTGAGCAGTTCTTC
TRBJ2-7 TRBD1 TRBV5-1 . CASSFPTGGRYEQYF TGCGCCAGCAGCTTTCCGACAGGGGGCCGATACGAGCAGTACTTC
TRBJ1-3 . TRBV6-6 . CASSPGVNSGNTIYF TGTGCCAGCAGTCCCGGGGTTAACTCTGGAAACACCATATATTTT
TRBJ2-3 . TRBV6-5 . CASSYPYGEGGSTDTQYF TGTGCCAGCAGTTACCCCTACGGGGAGGGGGGTAGCACAGATACGCAGTATTTT
TRBJ1-1 . TRBV27 . CASRSGHGAFF TGTGCCAGCAGAAGTGGACACGGAGCTTTCTTT
TRBJ2-2 TRBD2 TRBV20-1 . CSAVRGGVTGELFF TGCAGTGCTGTCCGTGGGGGGGTTACCGGGGAGCTGTTTTTT
TRBJ2-3 TRBD2 TRBV6-1 few CASSPLLAGTSDTQYF TGTGCCAGCAGTCCCCTTTTAGCGGGGACCTCAGATACGCAGTATTTT
TRBJ1-1 . TRBV4-3 few CASSQFIGGHTEAFF TGCGCCAGCAGCCAATTCATTGGGGGTCACACTGAAGCTTTCTTT
TRBJ2-6 . TRBV13 . CASSLLSGNSGANVLTF TGTGCCAGCAGCTTACTCTCAGGGAACTCTGGGGCCAACGTCCTGACTTTC
TRBJ1-2 . TRBV29-1 few CSVLTGYGYTF TGCAGCGTACTAACAGGGTATGGCTACACCTTC
TRBJ1-6 . TRBV6-6 many CASSANQGGWDSPLHF TGTGCCAGCAGTGCAAACCAGGGAGGTTGGGATTCACCCCTCCACTTT
TRBJ2-1 TRBD2 TRBV6-6 few CASSYSGGNNEQFF TGTGCCAGCAGTTATAGCGGGGGGAACAATGAGCAGTTCTTC
TRBJ1-3 . TRBV20-1 . CSASGGLSGNTIYF TGCAGTGCTAGCGGCGGCCTTTCTGGAAACACCATATATTTT
TRBJ2-7 . TRBV5-1 few CASSPSSASAYEQYF TGCGCCAGCAGCCCCAGTAGCGCGTCCGCGTACGAGCAGTACTTC
TRBJ1-2 . TRBV20-1 once CSARNTGRSGGYTF TGCAGTGCTAGAAATACAGGGAGGTCCGGCGGCTACACCTTC
TRBJ1-5 TRBD1 TRBV18 . CASSPGQDYQPQHF TGTGCCAGCTCACCCGGACAGGACTATCAGCCCCAGCATTTT
TRBJ2-1 . TRBV14 . CASSQVRQGKQFF TGTGCCAGCAGCCAAGTTCGGCAGGGTAAGCAGTTCTTC
TRBJ2-2 TRBD2 TRBV7-8 once CASSLGLAGGSNTGELFF TGTGCCAGCAGCTTAGGATTAGCGGGGGGGTCGAACACCGGGGAGCTGTTTTTT
TRBJ2-1 . TRBV27 many CASSLSAGGYNEQFF TGTGCCAGCAGCCTTAGCGCCGGGGGCTACAATGAGCAGTTCTTC
TRBJ2-1 . TRBV20-1 few CSARDPFSYNEQFF TGCAGTGCTAGAGACCCCTTCTCCTACAATGAGCAGTTCTTC
TRBJ2-2 TRBD2 TRBV20-1 . CSARDPRLALNTGELFF TGCAGTGCTAGAGATCCTCGACTAGCTCTGAACACCGGGGAGCTGTTTTTT
TRBJ2-7 TRBD2 TRBV6-6 . CASCQLAGGSFYNEQYF TGTGCCAGCTGCCAACTAGCGGGAGGATCCTTTTACAATGAGCAGTACTTC
TRBJ2-7 . TRBV29-1 few CSSRDGDYEQYF TGCAGCTCCCGGGACGGGGACTACGAGCAGTACTTC
TRBJ2-5 TRBD1 TRBV4-3 . CASSQVGHLGGETQYF TGCGCCAGCAGCCAAGTTGGTCACTTAGGGGGCGAGACCCAGTACTTC